A single sample is the source of the 26 T cell receptor beta chains below, sequenced in a study of blood T cells in healthy people across ages. A second PCR of roughly 7 to 11 cycles used a sample-barcoded 5' primer and a J-beta primer mix. In TCRdb, the 5' RACE reads were re-called with MiXCR into one record per CDR3 protein. This table holds approximately 830,000 distinct CDR3 sequences, around 62% found once. Material for sequencing was blood. The receptors derive from a man aged 25 to 40 in good health.

Only a few counts were recorded for this clonotype. At one of its ends the junction is not consistent with the germline gene, which may arise from a read error. The chain combines TRBV7-7 with TRBJ2-3; D not resolved. The germline gives CDR1 SSHAT, CDR2 FNYEAQ (reference sequence). The CDR3 extends over 13 amino acids. The CDR3 reads CASSQDGVNTQYF. CDR3 in DNA: TGTGCTAGCAGTCAAGACGGAGTTAATACGCAGTATTTT.

This sequence joins TRBV12-3 or TRBV12-4 and TRBJ2-5, with D perhaps matching TRBD1 or TRBD2 (5 bases each). The CDR3 contains 14 residues. Trimming pared 5 bases from V and 5 bases from J, leaving 15 bases between. CDR3 loop: CASSPRSWGETQYF. CDR3 nucleotide sequence: TGTGCCAGCAGTCCCAGATCATGGGGGGAGACCCAGTACTTC.

The chain joins TRBV11-2 to TRBJ2-1; D might be TRBD1 or TRBD2, each matching 5 bases. Germline CDR1 is SGHAT and CDR2 is FQNNGV. The CDR3 runs to 15 residues. Trimming cost V 3 bases and J 4 bases, with 13 bases left between them. The CDR3 nucleotides are TGTGCCAGCAGCTTTCGAGGGGAAACTTACAATGAGCAGTTCTTC. Amino acids: CASSFRGETYNEQFF. The variable domain in full, completed from reference TRBV11-2 and TRBJ2-1, reads EAGVAQSPRYKIIEKRQSVAFWCNPISGHATLYWYQQILGQGPKLLIQFQNNGVVDDSQLPKDRFSAERLKGVDSTLKIQPAKLEDSAVYLCASSFRGETYNEQFFGPGTRLTVL.

V gene TRBV4-1 combines with J gene TRBJ2-4; weak D call: TRBD2 (5 bases). The CDR3 is made up of 16 amino acids. Looked up from germline, CDR1 is MGHRA and CDR2 is YSYEKL. The germline V and J ends were trimmed by 0 bases and 9 bases, with 18 bases remaining between them. The CDR3 here is CASSQDVANTGSIQYF. For the CDR3, the DNA is TGCGCCAGCAGCCAAGATGTGGCAAATACTGGGAGCATTCAGTACTTC.

The rearrangement joins TRBV7-2 to TRBJ2-3; either TRBD1 or TRBD2 may supply D (5 bases each). The CDR3 consists of 12 residues. With 8 bases removed from V and 8 bases from J, the gap between germline ends came to 14 bases. The germline V gene encodes CDR1 SGHTA and CDR2 FQGNSA. CDR3 residues: CASGALGGTQYF. In DNA form, the CDR3 reads TGTGCCAGCGGGGCTCTTGGAGGTACGCAGTATTTT.

The chain recombines TRBV3-1 with TRBJ2-7; TRBD1 is a possible D gene (6 bases). Per the germline V gene, CDR1 is LGHDT and CDR2 is YNNKEL (reference sequence). The V and J ends lost 0 bases and 7 bases respectively, with 13 bases between them. This CDR3 is 14 amino acids long. CDR3 amino acids: CASSQDSGEEEQYF. CDR3 in DNA: TGTGCCAGCAGCCAAGATTCAGGGGAAGAGGAGCAGTACTTC.

This chain uses TRBV7-9 with TRBJ2-1; D possibly corresponds to TRBD2 (5 bases). This CDR3 region has 18 residues. The V end was cut by 3 bases, the J end by 7 bases, with 25 bases between. Germline CDR1 and CDR2: SEHNR and FQNEAQ (reference sequence). CDR3 sequence reads: CASSFSTPLGRGINEQFF. DNA of the CDR3: TGTGCCAGCAGCTTCTCCACCCCTTTGGGAAGAGGGATAAATGAGCAGTTCTTC.

The rearrangement links TRBV7-2 to TRBJ2-3; TRBD2 aligns across 9 bases. The J segment lost 6 bases and the V segment lost 5 bases, leaving 6 bases of the junction unmatched. The length of the CDR3 is 14 residues. The germline V gene encodes CDR1 SGHTA and CDR2 FQGNSA. CDR3 sequence reads: CASSKTSGWDTQYF. CDR3 nucleotides: TGTGCCAGCAGCAAGACTAGCGGCTGGGATACGCAGTATTTT.

The genes are TRBV5-1 and TRBJ2-5; D may be TRBD2 (7 bases). Trimming left V 0 bases short and J 7 bases short, with 16 bases between. The CDR3 extends over 15 amino acids. Germline CDR1 and CDR2: SGHRS and YFSETQ. Here the CDR3 reads CASSLAAGAMGTQYF. The CDR3 coding sequence is TGCGCCAGCAGCTTGGCCGCGGGGGCCATGGGGACCCAGTACTTC.

The V call is TRBV20-1, the J call TRBJ2-1; TRBD2 matches 11 bases. Per germline, CDR1 DFQATT and CDR2 SNEGSKA (reference sequence). V shed 0 bases, J shed 10 bases, and the junction held 11 bases outside the gene matches. The length of the CDR3 is 16 residues. For the CDR3, the DNA is TGCAGTGCTAGAGATCGGACTAGCGGGCCCTACCCGGAGCAGTTCTTC. Encoded protein: CSARDRTSGPYPEQFF.

The chain has TRBV29-1 and TRBJ2-2; 11 nucleotides align to TRBD1. V was clipped by 4 bases and J by 3 bases; unmatched bases: 4. Germline CDR1 and CDR2: SQVTM and ANQGSEA. The CDR3 is 15 residues long. The CDR3 region is CSVVGTGGYTGELFF. The CDR3 nucleotides are TGCAGCGTTGTAGGGACAGGGGGGTACACCGGGGAGCTGTTTTTT.

The chain joins TRBV27 to TRBJ2-7; unclear D gene. V was pared by 3 bases and J by 7 bases, with 13 bases between. Looked up from germline, CDR1 is MNHEY and CDR2 is SMNVEV (reference sequence). CDR3 size: 13 residues. In nucleotides, the CDR3 is TGTGCCAGCAGTTTCAGCGCTGGCAATGAGCAGTACTTC. This translates into CASSFSAGNEQYF.

The rearrangement joins TRBV6-2 or TRBV6-3 to TRBJ1-2; unclear D gene. The V and J ends lost 6 bases and 0 bases respectively, with 11 bases between them. Germline CDR1 MNHEY, CDR2 SVGEGT. The CDR3 totals 14 residues. CDR3 residues: CASSQQPTNYGYTF. The CDR3 nucleotides are TGTGCCAGCAGCCAGCAGCCGACTAACTATGGCTACACCTTC.

V gene TRBV28 combines with J gene TRBJ2-4; 8 bases agree with TRBD1. With V trimmed by 6 bases and J by 3 bases, 13 bases remained unmatched. This CDR3 contains 17 residues. Germline CDR1 MDHEN, CDR2 SYDVKM. CDR3 residues: CASSRPGQGQDKNIQYF. The CDR3 DNA reads as TGTGCCAGCAGCCGACCCGGACAGGGTCAGGACAAAAACATTCAGTACTTC.

The chain is built from TRBV5-5 and TRBJ2-1, with TRBD2 matching 10 bases. V was clipped by 5 bases and J by 0 bases; unmatched bases: 8. Germline CDR1 and CDR2: SGHKS and YYEKEE (reference sequence). The CDR3 spans 17 residues. The CDR3 DNA reads as TGTGCCAGCAGTTCCGGGACTAGCGCAATCTCCTACAATGAGCAGTTCTTC. This gives the protein CASSSGTSAISYNEQFF. The complete variable domain, with remaining parts taken from reference TRBV5-5 and TRBJ2-1, reads DAGVTQSPTHLIKTRGQQVTLRCSPISGHKSVSWYQQVLGQGPQFIFQYYEKEERGRGNFPDRFSARQFPNYSSELNVNALLLGDSALYLCASSSGTSAISYNEQFFGPGTRLTVL.

This clonotype was counted a few times. The V call is TRBV10-3, the J call TRBJ1-2; D is uncertain. The CDR3 covers 13 residues. Germline assignment: CDR1 ENHRY and CDR2 SYGVKD. V shed 3 bases and J shed 1 base, with 6 bases lying between them. CDR3 in DNA: TGTGCCATCAGTGACGGCAGTAACTATGGCTACACCTTC. Encoded protein: CAISDGSNYGYTF.

The gene calls are TRBV12-3 or TRBV12-4 and TRBJ2-7, with 8 nucleotides matching TRBD1. Trimming removed 7 bases from V and 1 base from J; junction bases left unmatched: 6. This CDR3 contains 14 residues. CDR3: CASTKGTGSYEQYF. CDR3 in DNA: TGTGCCAGCACCAAAGGGACAGGATCCTACGAGCAGTACTTC.

This clonotype has a handful of counts. The chain has TRBV7-9 and TRBJ1-5, with D possibly matching TRBD1 (5 bases). Per germline, CDR1 SEHNR and CDR2 FQNEAQ (reference sequence). The V end was cut by 5 bases, the J end by 6 bases, with 11 bases between. This CDR3 has 13 residues. The CDR3 here is CASSLGVTQPQHF. The CDR3 coding sequence is TGTGCCAGCAGCCTAGGGGTCACTCAGCCCCAGCATTTT.

V and J are TRBV5-5 and TRBJ2-3; 10 positions agree with TRBD2. With V trimmed by 4 bases and J by 2 bases, 7 bases remained unmatched. Germline assignment: CDR1 SGHKS and CDR2 YYEKEE (reference sequence). The CDR3 loop spans 16 amino acids. CDR3 loop: CASSNGLAAFTDTQYF. CDR3 bases: TGTGCCAGCAGCAACGGACTAGCGGCATTCACAGATACGCAGTATTTT.

This clonotype was counted a single time. This chain links TRBV20-1 with TRBJ1-1; TRBD1 matches at 8 bases. CDR1 DFQATT and CDR2 SNEGSKA come from the germline V gene (reference sequence). This CDR3 is 14 amino acids long. V gave up 5 bases and J gave up 0 bases; unmatched junction bases: 5. The CDR3 spells CSAQQGGMNTEAFF. The CDR3 nucleotides are TGCAGTGCTCAACAGGGGGGAATGAACACTGAAGCTTTCTTT.

A few counts support this clonotype. The chain uses TRBV7-8 and TRBJ2-3; TRBD1 matches 9 bases. The germline V gene has CDR1 SGHVS and CDR2 FQNEAQ. CDR3 length: 15 residues. The V segment lost 4 bases and the J segment 3 bases; nucleotides outside the gene matches: 5. The CDR3 sequence is CASSSHGQGTDTQYF. The CDR3 nucleotides read TGTGCCAGCAGCTCACATGGACAGGGGACAGATACGCAGTATTTT.

This chain joins TRBV27 and TRBJ2-3, with 14 bases identical to TRBD2. The germline V gene has CDR1 MNHEY and CDR2 SMNVEV (reference sequence). With 3 bases clipped from V and 4 bases from J, the junction kept 9 bases outside the gene matches. The CDR3 is 18 residues long. This CDR3 is CASSFYRLAGGPPDTQYF. CDR3 nucleotide sequence: TGTGCCAGCAGTTTTTACAGACTAGCGGGGGGGCCCCCAGATACGCAGTATTTT.

The CDR3 is CASSSTLWQPQHF. The DNA of the CDR3 is TGTGCCAGCAGTTCTACTCTGTGGCAGCCCCAGCATTTT. The chain is built from TRBV28 and TRBJ1-5; D is uncertain. Between the trimmed V and J ends, which lost 4 bases and 7 bases, there was a span of 11 bases. Germline assignment: CDR1 MDHEN and CDR2 SYDVKM. This CDR3 is 13 amino acids long.

This clonotype was seen a handful of times. The chain uses TRBV28 and TRBJ2-1, with unresolved D. This CDR3 spans 13 amino acids. Trimming shortened V by 5 bases and J by 4 bases, and 9 bases separated the two germline ends. Germline V gene sequence: CDR1 MDHEN, CDR2 SYDVKM. The CDR3 reads CASSGPPYNEQFF. The CDR3, as DNA: TGTGCCAGCAGTGGACCGCCATACAATGAGCAGTTCTTC.

This clonotype appeared a few times. The V and J genes are TRBV27 and TRBJ1-2; 10 bases are a match to TRBD1. CDR3 length: 16 residues. Germline assignment: CDR1 MNHEY and CDR2 SMNVEV (reference sequence). V shed 4 bases, J shed 7 bases, and the junction held 12 bases outside the gene matches. Here the CDR3 reads CASSSFWTGGKGGYTF. For the CDR3, the DNA is TGTGCCAGCAGTTCCTTTTGGACAGGGGGAAAGGGTGGCTACACCTTC.

CDR3 sequence reads: CASSFSSGRRYNEQFF. DNA for the CDR3: TGTGCCAGCAGTTTTTCATCGGGACGCCGCTACAATGAGCAGTTCTTC. This chain links TRBV12-3 or TRBV12-4 with TRBJ2-1; D could derive from TRBD1 or TRBD2 (5 bases each). Trimming pared 3 bases from V and 3 bases from J, leaving 15 bases between. This CDR3 contains 16 residues.